The T cell receptor beta chain under discussion was sequenced for a study of shared clonotypes between healthy human individuals. The CDR3 has 15 amino acids. J was trimmed by 1 base and V by 4 bases; bases with no gene match: 4. The germline V gene has CDR1 SGHNT and CDR2 YYREEE (reference sequence). Assay: immunoSEQ multiplex PCR; the TCRdb copy retains only in-frame clones and omits some. This sample has approximately 2.5 million clones, with 85% to 95% found just once. Specimen: naive CD4+ T cells sorted from blood. Subset noted: CD45RA+ positively selected. V gene TRBV5-4 combines with J gene TRBJ2-2, with 7 bases lining up with TRBD1. The sequence was collected from a man aged 18 to 30 in good health. Here the CDR3 reads CASSETGWNTGELFF. CDR3 nucleotide sequence: TGTGCCAGCAGCGAGACAGGGTGGAACACCGGGGAGCTGTTTTTT.